This TCR beta chain emerged from a study of radiation and T cells in renal cell carcinoma. The study, taken as a whole, reports: Without pretreatment biopsies, baseline tumor clonotype presence was undetermined.

Some clones are missing from TCRdb's copy, which holds only in-frame ones; the method was immunoSEQ multiplex PCR. The sample includes 85,000 to 100,000 clones, about 86% of them seen just once. Per the germline V gene, CDR1 is GTSNPN and CDR2 is SVGIG (reference sequence). The CDR3 is 16 residues long. V lost 4 bases and J lost 5, with 21 bases in between. About this clone: Its target is not known.

The time point is: baseline pretreatment blood. Treatment described: 15 Gy SBRT to primary tumor, nephrectomy 4 weeks later. This TCR derives from a man in his fifties or sixties with renal cell carcinoma. The sequencing here drew on blood, taken from a patient whose treatment included radiotherapy and nephrectomy. V is TRBV30 and J is TRBJ2-1; D may be TRBD1 or TRBD2 (5 bases each). In DNA, the CDR3 is TGTGCCTGGAATCCGGGGCCTCTTGCTTTTCACAATGAGCAGTTCTTC. Protein sequence: CAWNPGPLAFHNEQFF.